This TCR beta chain was found in a study of T cells in Graves' hyperthyroidism and ophthalmopathy. Overall study: Before treatment of any kind, peripheral blood was taken at initial diagnosis.

Amplified TCR beta CDR3 regions came from RNA transcripts. A set of HTBI primers served as the primers for a first-round RT-PCR of the TCR CDR3. TCRdb fed the multiplex PCR reads into MiXCR, producing one record per CDR3 protein. Of 300,000 to 400,000 distinct CDR3 sequences in the sample, 13% to 15% were seen once. Patients having uncontrolled infection, another autoimmune disease, pregnancy or lactation were not included. Germline-derived CDR1 and CDR2 are SNHLY and FYNNEI. V lost 4 bases, J lost 8 bases, and 6 bases stayed unmatched. The CDR3 contains 13 residues. Sequencing was carried out using blood. V usage is TRBV2 and J usage is TRBJ1-2; TRBD1 matches 8 bases. The receptor's source is a woman aged 25 to 39 with Graves' ophthalmopathy. Here the CDR3 reads CASSVLRGPGYTF. Written as DNA, the CDR3 is TGTGCCAGCAGTGTCCTCAGGGGGCCGGGCTACACCTTC.